The entry that follows covers one T cell receptor (beta chain) sequence. The source of the sample is a study of blood T cell repertoires in COVID-19. Study information: Sites in the United States, Italy and Spain provided acute and convalescent COVID-19 samples. PBMCs, B-cell-depleted T cells, or T cells provided the cDNA or gDNA that made up the material.

There are 13 residues in the CDR3. V shed 2 bases, J shed 5 bases, and the junction held 0 bases outside the gene matches. The germline V gene encodes CDR1 KGHSH and CDR2 LQKENI. In the original workflow: For nucleated cells, counts were estimated from reference gene primer amplification. The assay was immunoSEQ multiplex PCR, and TCRdb's table has in-frame clones only and misses some. D and trimming come from the DNA, and the V and J calls and clone size come from that table. The sample carries a few hundred thousand clones, about nine tenths recorded once. The J gene is TRBJ1-2, the V gene TRBV18; TRBD1 matches at 9 bases. The sample comprised peripheral blood. This sequence was found in a woman aged 25-40 years with active or convalescent COVID-19. The CDR3 region is CASSPDRGYGYTF. In DNA form, the CDR3 reads TGTGCCAGCTCACCAGACAGGGGGTATGGCTACACCTTC.